Listed here is a single TCR beta chain. Time point indicated: pretreatment peripheral blood. Patients' cancers were locally advanced or metastatic urothelial carcinomas. Trimming cost V 3 bases and J 8 bases; bases outside gene matches: 6. The CDR3 extends over 13 amino acids. The V gene's germline CDR1 is LNHDA and CDR2 SQIVND (reference sequence). The data originate from a study of PD-L1 blockade in urothelial cancer. Study details: Of prior chemotherapy regimens, patients had received between 0 and 3. Blood was evaluated 3 weeks (second dose) and 6 weeks after therapy began.

Synthetic TCR analog templates were spiked into all PCRs individually. TCRdb keeps only in-frame clones here, not all; method: immunoSEQ multiplex PCR. The table lists 35,000 to 40,000 clones, 70% to 90% of them singletons. This sequence joins TRBV19 and TRBJ1-2; 7 bases are shared with TRBD1. The specimen comprised PBMCs, sampled around atezolizumab (anti-PD-L1) treatment. The sequence was collected from an elderly man with urothelial cancer. CDR3 loop: CASSMRDSQGYTF. In DNA, the CDR3 is TGTGCCAGTAGTATGCGGGACAGCCAGGGCTACACCTTC.